This T cell receptor (beta chain) was captured in a study of blood T cell repertoires in COVID-19. Study information: T cells, B-cell-depleted T cells, or PBMCs supplied cDNA or gDNA.

Produced via immunoSEQ multiplex PCR; TCRdb's table is partial and in-frame only. This sample yields roughly 49,000 clones, of which 80% to 95% are seen a single time; roughly 0.99% belongs to the top ten. Germline V CDR1 and CDR2: SGHRS, YFSETQ. This CDR3 has 14 residues. V trimming: 3 bases; J trimming: 5 bases; junction bases outside the gene matches: 5. Sequenced material: peripheral blood. This rearrangement joins TRBV5-1 to TRBJ2-5; 9 nucleotides match TRBD1. The sequence derives from a man aged 60-69 years with COVID-19, enrolled during active disease. CDR3 in amino acids: CASSSGTGRETQYF. In nucleotides, the CDR3 is TGCGCCAGCAGCTCCGGGACAGGGAGGGAGACCCAGTACTTC.